Following are 30 T cell receptor beta chains from one sample sequenced in a study of shared clonotypes between healthy human individuals. TCRdb keeps only in-frame clones here, not all; method: immunoSEQ multiplex PCR. The sample shows 2 million to 3 million clones, 85% to 95% of them seen only once. The sample comprised naive CD4+ T cells sorted from blood. Subset reported: CD45RA+ positively selected. The receptors were gathered from a young man in good health.

Regarding this clone: The sample has other DNA sequences that encode this CDR3 too. The J gene is TRBJ2-3, the V gene TRBV5-1; weak D call: TRBD2 (5 bases). CDR3 length: 14 amino acids. Trimming stripped 1 base from V and 3 bases from J, with 9 bases between. Germline assignment: CDR1 SGHRS and CDR2 YFSETQ. Here the CDR3 DNA reads TGCGCCAGCAGCTTGAATCCGGGAACAGATACGCAGTATTTT. The encoded protein is CASSLNPGTDTQYF. Using reference TRBV5-1 and TRBJ2-3 for the parts outside the CDR3, the full variable domain is KAGVTQTPRYLIKTRGQQVTLSCSPISGHRSVSWYQQTPGQGLQFLFEYFSETQRNKGNFPGRFSGRQFSNSRSEMNVSTLELGDSALYLCASSLNPGTDTQYFGPGTRLTVL.

CDR3 DNA: TGTGCCTGGAGTACCGGGGCAGGACCCTTTGGGCGGGCCCAGTACTTC. Its translation: CAWSTGAGPFGRAQYF. This sequence joins TRBV30 and TRBJ2-5; D may be TRBD1 or TRBD2 (5 bases each). Germline loops: CDR1 GTSNPN, CDR2 SVGIG (reference sequence). The CDR3 is made up of 16 amino acids. V gave up 2 bases and J gave up 9 bases, with 25 bases separating them.

In this sample, this clone turned up once. The chain links TRBV7-9 to TRBJ2-1; a possible D gene is TRBD2 (5 bases). Trimming pared 1 base from V and 10 bases from J, leaving 14 bases between. Germline lookup yields CDR1 SEHNR and CDR2 FQNEAQ (reference sequence). The length of the CDR3 is 14 residues. The CDR3 reads CASSLDSGVREQFF. CDR3 nucleotide sequence: TGTGCCAGCAGCTTAGATTCCGGGGTGCGCGAGCAGTTCTTC.

CDR3 nucleotide sequence: TGTGCCTGGAGTGTTTTTAGAGGGTATGAAAAACTGTTTTTT. The encoded protein is CAWSVFRGYEKLFF. V gene TRBV30 combines with J gene TRBJ1-4; D call uncertain. V was cut by 0 bases and J by 6 bases, with 11 bases left in between. Germline values: CDR1 GTSNPN, CDR2 SVGIG (reference sequence). The CDR3 spans 14 residues.

The chain is built from TRBV5-5 and TRBJ2-5; 7 nucleotides match TRBD2. The germline CDR1 and CDR2 sequences are SGHKS and YYEKEE (reference sequence). This CDR3 comprises 13 residues. V shed 2 bases, J shed 4 bases, and the junction held 2 bases outside the gene matches. The DNA of the CDR3 is TGTGCCAGCAGCTTACGGACTAGAGAGACCCAGTACTTC. Its protein is CASSLRTRETQYF. Full variable domain (remainder filled in from reference TRBV5-5 and TRBJ2-5): DAGVTQSPTHLIKTRGQQVTLRCSPISGHKSVSWYQQVLGQGPQFIFQYYEKEERGRGNFPDRFSARQFPNYSSELNVNALLLGDSALYLCASSLRTRETQYFGPGTRLLVL.

This chain connects TRBV11-2 to TRBJ2-7; D unclear. There are 15 residues in the CDR3. CDR1 SGHAT and CDR2 FQNNGV come from the germline V gene. V lost 0 bases to trimming and J lost 3 bases, with 12 bases between them. CDR3 region: CASSLEVGGGYEQYF. CDR3 nucleotide sequence: TGTGCCAGCAGCTTAGAAGTCGGTGGTGGCTACGAGCAGTACTTC.

Details on this clone: A junction end diverges from the germline sequence, so it may reflect a read error. The chain joins TRBV5-4 to TRBJ1-2; possibly TRBD1 for D (5 bases). The germline V gene has CDR1 SGHNT and CDR2 YYREEE (reference sequence). This CDR3 region has 12 residues. The CDR3 nucleotides are TGTGCCAGCAGCTTGGCTGGGGCAGGGAGTGACTTC. Amino acids: CASSLAGAGSDF.

The chain couples TRBV21-1 to TRBJ2-7; TRBD1 was called by the table and not checked on the DNA. TRBV21-1 is listed as a pseudogene. The CDR3 is made up of 19 amino acids. The CDR3 reads CASSKAQERDRGTLYEQYF. The CDR3 region has the DNA TGTGCCAGCAGCAAAGCCCAGGAAAGGGACAGGGGCACCCTCTACGAGCAGTACTTC.

This chain uses TRBV5-1 with TRBJ1-1; D gene ambiguous. Germline-derived CDR1 and CDR2 are SGHRS and YFSETQ. V gave up 0 bases and J gave up 5 bases, with 11 bases separating them. The CDR3 extends over 14 amino acids. The CDR3, as DNA: TGCGCCAGCAGCTTGGGGTCGTCACCGACTGAAGCTTTCTTT. Amino acids: CASSLGSSPTEAFF.

The chain has TRBV27 and TRBJ2-5, with TRBD2 matching 11 bases. The CDR3 consists of 15 residues. Germline V CDR1 and CDR2: MNHEY, SMNVEV (reference sequence). Trimming removed 2 bases from V and 1 base from J; junction bases left unmatched: 0. In DNA form, the CDR3 reads TGTGCCAGCAGTTTAGGGACTAGCGGCCAAGAGACCCAGTACTTC. It translates to CASSLGTSGQETQYF.

The chain uses TRBV19 and TRBJ2-1, with D perhaps given as TRBD1 or TRBD2 (5 bases each). With 10 bases removed from V and 0 bases from J, the gap between germline ends came to 16 bases. Germline V gene sequence: CDR1 LNHDA, CDR2 SQIVND (reference sequence). This CDR3 spans 15 amino acids. The CDR3 DNA reads TGTGCCACCTTGGGACGGGCCGCCTCCTACAATGAGCAGTTCTTC. It translates to CATLGRAASYNEQFF. The whole variable domain, remainder taken from reference TRBV19 and TRBJ2-1, is DGGITQSPKYLFRKEGQNVTLSCEQNLNHDAMYWYRQDPGQGLRLIYYSQIVNDFQKGDIAEGYSVSREKKESFPLTVTSAQKNPTAFYLCATLGRAASYNEQFFGPGTRLTVL.

The chain couples TRBV28 to TRBJ2-3, with D uncertain. V was trimmed by 3 bases and J by 0 bases, leaving 10 bases between them. Germline CDR1 is MDHEN and CDR2 is SYDVKM. This CDR3 is built from 15 residues. The CDR3 DNA is TGTGCCAGCAGTTTCTCAGTGACTAGCACAGATACGCAGTATTTT. Translation gives CASSFSVTSTDTQYF.

This clone is a singleton in its sample. The J gene is TRBJ2-2, the V gene TRBV5-1; D remains ambiguous. The V end lost 0 bases, the J end lost 6 bases, and 9 bases lay between the germline ends. CDR3 size: 14 residues. From germline, CDR1 is SGHRS and CDR2 YFSETQ. This chain's CDR3 is CASSLVAYPGELFF. CDR3 nucleotide sequence: TGCGCCAGCAGCTTGGTGGCGTACCCCGGGGAGCTGTTTTTT.

The gene calls are TRBV7-9 and TRBJ2-1; 12 bases are a match to TRBD1. Germline values: CDR1 SEHNR, CDR2 FQNEAQ (reference sequence). The CDR3 sequence is 14 residues long. Here the CDR3 reads CASRGGQGAYEQFF. CDR3 nucleotide sequence: TGTGCAAGCCGCGGGGGACAGGGGGCCTATGAGCAGTTCTTC.

DNA for the CDR3: TGTGCCAGCAGGAGCGACTTAGCGGGGGGCAATGAGCAGTTCTTC. This codes for CASRSDLAGGNEQFF. The rearrangement joins TRBV6-6 to TRBJ2-1, with TRBD2 identical over 10 bases. The germline V gene encodes CDR1 MNHNY and CDR2 SVGAGI (reference sequence). The CDR3 runs 15 residues. Losses at the gene ends were 6 bases for V and 6 bases for J; bases not matched to a gene: 8.

The gene calls are TRBV7-9 and TRBJ2-7; D is perhaps TRBD2 (6 bases). Trimming removed 5 bases at V and 0 bases at J, with 17 bases between. Germline loops: CDR1 SEHNR, CDR2 FQNEAQ (reference sequence). The CDR3 has 16 residues. The CDR3, as DNA: TGTGCCAGCAGCCATAGGGGAGGCAAAAGCTCCTACGAGCAGTACTTC. It yields the protein CASSHRGGKSSYEQYF.

A remark on this clone: The same CDR3 also results from other DNA sequences found in this sample. This chain links TRBV10-3 with TRBJ1-5; D is possibly TRBD1 (5 bases). From germline, CDR1 is ENHRY and CDR2 SYGVKD. V was cut by 0 bases and J by 1 base, with 7 bases left in between. The CDR3 extends over 15 amino acids. CDR3 in DNA: TGTGCCATCAGTGAGTCTGACAGCAGCAATCAGCCCCAGCATTTT. Its protein product is CAISESDSSNQPQHF.

This clone was observed a single time. The rearrangement joins TRBV19 to TRBJ2-5; 12 nucleotides align to TRBD2. The CDR3 totals 17 residues. Germline V gives CDR1 LNHDA, CDR2 SQIVND (reference sequence). V gave up 5 bases and J gave up 1 base; unmatched junction bases: 8. The CDR3: CASSPGLAGIFQETQYF. CDR3 nucleotide sequence: TGTGCCAGTAGTCCAGGACTAGCGGGAATATTCCAAGAGACCCAGTACTTC. Full variable domain (rest looked up from reference TRBV19 and TRBJ2-5): DGGITQSPKYLFRKEGQNVTLSCEQNLNHDAMYWYRQDPGQGLRLIYYSQIVNDFQKGDIAEGYSVSREKKESFPLTVTSAQKNPTAFYLCASSPGLAGIFQETQYFGPGTRLLVL.

The chain uses TRBV9 and TRBJ1-6; no reliable D call. V dropped 3 bases and J dropped 7 bases, with 20 bases sitting between them. This CDR3 has 17 amino acids. The germline CDR1 and CDR2 sequences are SGDLS and YYNGEE. In nucleotides, the CDR3 is TGTGCCAGCAGCGCCCTCGACCGGAATATAAGGAATTCACCCCTCCACTTT. As protein: CASSALDRNIRNSPLHF.

The rearrangement links TRBV11-2 to TRBJ1-1; no reliable D call. This CDR3 contains 13 residues. Trimming took off 0 bases at V and 10 bases at J, with 12 bases between the two ends. Germline CDR1 is SGHAT and CDR2 is FQNNGV. The CDR3 region is CASSLDEAAPAFF. DNA of the CDR3: TGTGCCAGCAGCTTAGATGAAGCCGCCCCAGCTTTCTTT.

Regarding this clone: Other nucleotide sequences in the sample specify the same CDR3. The J gene is TRBJ2-2, the V gene TRBV7-2, with a possible D match to TRBD1 (5 bases). Between the trimmed V and J ends, which lost 4 bases and 6 bases, there was a span of 9 bases. In germline, CDR1 is SGHTA, CDR2 FQGNSA. The CDR3 is 13 residues long. CDR3 in amino acids: CASSSRVSGELFF. For the CDR3, the DNA is TGTGCCAGCAGCTCCAGGGTTTCCGGGGAGCTGTTTTTT.

This rearrangement joins TRBV27 to TRBJ2-6; D is unclear. This CDR3 spans 13 amino acids. V lost 7 bases and J 2 bases, leaving 6 bases between the germline ends. CDR1 and CDR2 (germline): MNHEY, SMNVEV (reference sequence). CDR3 DNA sequence: TGTGCCAGCACCAATACTGGGGCCAACGTCCTGACTTTC. It specifies CASTNTGANVLTF.

Concerning this clone: The sample contains more than one DNA sequence encoding this CDR3. The chain employs TRBV4-1 and TRBJ2-7, with D maybe TRBD1 (5 bases). Deletions cut 0 bases from V and 3 bases from J, with 6 bases between. Germline lookup yields CDR1 MGHRA and CDR2 YSYEKL. The CDR3 extends over 13 amino acids. The chain's CDR3 is CASSQDRGYEQYF. The CDR3 bases are TGCGCCAGCAGCCAAGATAGGGGCTACGAGCAGTACTTC.

DNA of the CDR3: TGTGCCAGCAGTACGACGACAGGGGGCGCAGCGTCCGATGGCTACACCTTC. This codes for CASSTTTGGAASDGYTF. This rearrangement joins TRBV5-4 to TRBJ1-2; TRBD1 agrees at 10 bases. Germline trimming cut 5 bases from V and 6 bases from J; bases unmatched to any gene: 16. Germline V lookup: CDR1 SGHNT, CDR2 YYREEE (reference sequence). The CDR3 consists of 17 residues.

The chain joins TRBV28 to TRBJ2-3, with D tentatively TRBD2 (5 bases). The germline CDR1 and CDR2 sequences are MDHEN and SYDVKM. There are 14 residues in the CDR3. Trimming cost V 5 bases and J 0 bases, with 9 bases left between them. The DNA for the CDR3 is TGTGCCAGCAGTACCAGGACTAGCACAGATACGCAGTATTTT. The encoded protein is CASSTRTSTDTQYF.

The rearrangement uses TRBV6-1 and TRBJ1-5; maybe TRBD1 (6 bases). This CDR3 has 15 amino acids. Germline V gene lookup returns CDR1 MNHNS and CDR2 SASEGT. Deletions cut 5 bases from V and 1 base from J, with 12 bases between. CDR3: CASSISGTSNQPQHF. The CDR3 region has the DNA TGTGCCAGCAGTATATCCGGGACAAGCAATCAGCCCCAGCATTTT.

The rearrangement links TRBV7-2 to TRBJ2-5; 7 bases map to TRBD2. Germline V gene sequence: CDR1 SGHTA, CDR2 FQGNSA. The V gene end was trimmed by 2 bases and the J gene end by 5 bases; junction bases not matched to a gene: 8. This CDR3 spans 15 amino acids. The CDR3, as DNA: TGTGCCAGCAGCTTATGGGGGGGAGGGCCGGAGACCCAGTACTTC. Translated: CASSLWGGGPETQYF.

V and J are TRBV5-1 and TRBJ2-1, with 10 bases that match TRBD1. The length of the CDR3 is 20 residues. The germline gives CDR1 SGHRS, CDR2 YFSETQ. The V segment lost 4 bases and the J segment 0 bases; nucleotides outside the gene matches: 16. CDR3 amino acids: CASSPKSGQGLKGSYNEQFF. CDR3 coding DNA: TGCGCCAGCAGCCCCAAGTCGGGACAGGGGTTAAAGGGCTCCTACAATGAGCAGTTCTTC.

CDR3 sequence: CAWSVLISSGNTIYF. The CDR3 DNA sequence: TGTGCCTGGAGTGTACTAATCAGCTCTGGAAACACCATATATTTT. The chain employs TRBV30 and TRBJ1-3; no reliable D call. The germline gives CDR1 GTSNPN, CDR2 SVGIG (reference sequence). The CDR3 loop spans 15 amino acids. The germline V and J ends were trimmed by 0 bases and 0 bases, with 9 bases remaining between them.

The genes are TRBV7-2 and TRBJ1-6, with D maybe TRBD1 (5 bases). CDR1 is SGHTA and CDR2 is FQGNSA in the germline V gene. Trimming took 0 bases from V and 0 from J, leaving 12 bases between them. The CDR3 contains 18 residues. The CDR3 sequence: CASSLAGEGFSYNSPLHF. For the CDR3, the DNA is TGTGCCAGCAGCTTAGCGGGGGAGGGCTTCTCCTATAATTCACCCCTCCACTTT.